These 23 T cell receptor beta chains originate from one sample sequenced in a study of patients and donors after allogeneic stem cell transplantation. TCRdb redid the calling of the RT-PCR reads with MiXCR, one entry per CDR3 protein. The profile shows approximately 200,000 distinct CDR3 sequences, around two fifths of them singletons. The sequencing sample was made of blood, either unsorted or a sorted T cell fraction (not recorded which). The receptor source for this set is a human donor who was either an allogeneic HSCT recipient or a stem cell or donor lymphocyte infusion donor (not recorded which). It is not recorded whose cells these are; they may come from a transplant donor.

The J gene is TRBJ1-1, the V gene TRBV6-5, with D possibly matching TRBD1 (5 bases). V was cut by 5 bases and J by 12 bases, with 13 bases left in between. Germline values: CDR1 MNHEY, CDR2 SVGAGI. The CDR3 consists of 11 residues. CDR3 amino acids: CASSQGRGTFF. Here the CDR3 DNA reads TGTGCCAGCAGTCAGGGCCGGGGAACTTTCTTT.

The table lists this clonotype with a few counts. The genes are TRBV20-1 and TRBJ1-5; tentative D call: TRBD1 (5 bases). CDR1 is DFQATT, CDR2 SNEGSKA, per germline (reference sequence). Trimming stripped 2 bases from V and 5 bases from J, with 10 bases between. This CDR3 comprises 13 residues. The CDR3 DNA sequence: TGCAGTGCTAGACGTCAGGGTGATCAGCCCCAGCATTTT. Protein sequence: CSARRQGDQPQHF.

The chain employs TRBV15 and TRBJ2-3, with 11 bases fitting TRBD2. CDR3 size: 16 residues. Looked up from germline, CDR1 is LNHNV and CDR2 is YYDKDF (reference sequence). Trimming removed 5 bases from V and 4 bases from J; junction bases left unmatched: 8. The CDR3 DNA is TGTGCCACCAGCCGCCGTAGCGGGGGGGCAGCAGATACGCAGTATTTT. This gives the protein CATSRRSGGAADTQYF.

The chain joins TRBV30 to TRBJ2-7, with 11 bases aligning to TRBD2. Per germline, CDR1 GTSNPN and CDR2 SVGIG (reference sequence). The CDR3 spans 15 residues. With 3 bases clipped from V and 2 bases from J, the junction kept 6 bases outside the gene matches. The CDR3 region has the DNA TGTGCCTGGAGCCTCCATAGCGGGGGGGCCTACGAGCAGTACTTC. This codes for CAWSLHSGGAYEQYF.

CDR3 in amino acids: CASSLGQHSNQPQHF. CDR3 bases: TGTGCCAGCAGTCTTGGACAGCATAGCAATCAGCCCCAGCATTTT. The chain uses TRBV28 and TRBJ1-5; D possibly corresponds to TRBD1 (6 bases). This CDR3 is built from 15 residues. Looked up from germline, CDR1 is MDHEN and CDR2 is SYDVKM. Trimming took 5 bases from V and 0 from J, leaving 11 bases between them.

The CDR3 protein is CAISESGGNGETQYF. The CDR3 coding sequence is TGTGCCATCAGTGAGTCGGGAGGGAATGGAGAGACCCAGTACTTC. The chain uses TRBV10-3 and TRBJ2-5; 7 bases are shared with TRBD2. After removal of 0 bases from V and 4 bases from J, the junction contained 5 bases not matched to a gene. The germline V gene has CDR1 ENHRY and CDR2 SYGVKD. This CDR3 is built from 15 residues.

Here the CDR3 DNA reads TGTGCCAGCAGCTTAGATACCAGTTACGAGCAGTACTTC. Protein product: CASSLDTSYEQYF. V usage is TRBV11-2 and J usage is TRBJ2-7; D not certain. Germline V CDR1 and CDR2: SGHAT, FQNNGV. The CDR3 has 13 amino acids. V was cut by 0 bases and J by 4 bases, with 7 bases left in between. Together with reference TRBV11-2 and TRBJ2-7, the CDR3 gives the full variable domain: EAGVAQSPRYKIIEKRQSVAFWCNPISGHATLYWYQQILGQGPKLLIQFQNNGVVDDSQLPKDRFSAERLKGVDSTLKIQPAKLEDSAVYLCASSLDTSYEQYFGPGTRLTVT.

This chain links TRBV20-1 with TRBJ2-1, with TRBD2 identical over 8 bases. Germline values: CDR1 DFQATT, CDR2 SNEGSKA (reference sequence). The V and J ends lost 6 bases and 3 bases, in that order; junction bases with no gene match: 10. The CDR3 consists of 15 residues. The CDR3 loop is CSAENRLAIYNEQFF. The CDR3 bases are TGCAGTGCAGAAAACAGACTAGCGATCTACAATGAGCAGTTCTTC.

The chain is built from TRBV6-6 and TRBJ1-1; TRBD1 aligns across 8 bases. V dropped 8 bases and J dropped 8; count of bases not matched to a gene: 4. Germline loops: CDR1 MNHNY, CDR2 SVGAGI (reference sequence). The CDR3 has 11 residues. CDR3 protein: CASGQGPEAFF. Here the CDR3 DNA reads TGTGCCAGCGGACAGGGCCCCGAAGCTTTCTTT.

The chain uses TRBV20-1 and TRBJ1-2, with a tentative D call TRBD1 (5 bases). This CDR3 has 16 residues. Germline CDR1 reads DFQATT; CDR2 reads SNEGSKA (reference sequence). Between the trimmed V and J ends, which lost 0 bases and 0 bases, there was a span of 14 bases. DNA of the CDR3: TGCAGTGCTAGAGATGGGCAGGACACCTCTAACTATGGCTACACCTTC. Amino acid sequence: CSARDGQDTSNYGYTF.

Only a few counts were recorded for this clonotype. This sequence joins TRBV21-1 and TRBJ1-3. TRBV21-1 constitutes a pseudogene. The CDR3 consists of 17 residues. CDR3: CASSKGREGRSGNTIYF. In DNA, the CDR3 is TGTGCCAGCAGCAAAGGTCGGGAGGGGCGCTCTGGAAACACCATATATTTT.

J is TRBJ1-4 and V is TRBV20-1; D perhaps matches TRBD1 (5 bases). There are 13 residues in the CDR3. Trimming took 3 bases from V and 8 from J, leaving 13 bases between them. Per germline, CDR1 DFQATT and CDR2 SNEGSKA (reference sequence). CDR3 in amino acids: CSARLGGEEKLFF. In nucleotides, the CDR3 is TGCAGTGCTAGGCTCGGGGGTGAGGAAAAACTGTTTTTT.

The CDR3 sequence: CASSKQGTGNTIYF. In DNA form, the CDR3 reads TGTGCCAGCAGCAAACAGGGAACTGGAAACACCATATATTTT. The chain couples TRBV5-5 to TRBJ1-3; possibly TRBD1 for D (6 bases). CDR1 and CDR2 (germline): SGHKS, YYEKEE (reference sequence). V lost 4 bases, J lost 2 bases, and 10 bases lay in between. CDR3 length: 14 amino acids.

The chain employs TRBV28 and TRBJ1-5; maybe TRBD1 (5 bases). Per the germline V gene, CDR1 is MDHEN and CDR2 is SYDVKM. Between the trimmed V and J ends, which lost 6 bases and 9 bases, there was a span of 21 bases. CDR3 size: 15 residues. The chain's CDR3 is CASRRGGAHGGPQHF. The DNA for the CDR3 is TGTGCCAGCAGGCGGGGCGGGGCCCATGGGGGGCCCCAGCATTTT.

The gene calls are TRBV29-1 and TRBJ2-2; D gene uncertain. The length of the CDR3 is 14 residues. From germline, CDR1 is SQVTM and CDR2 ANQGSEA. V gave up 0 bases and J gave up 4 bases, with 9 bases separating them. The DNA for the CDR3 is TGCAGCGTTGAAGATCGGGCATTCACCGGGGAGCTGTTTTTT. This codes for CSVEDRAFTGELFF.

The rearrangement joins TRBV10-3 to TRBJ1-6, with D hard to call. The germline V gene encodes CDR1 ENHRY and CDR2 SYGVKD. V lost 11 bases, J lost 2 bases, and 7 bases lay in between. The CDR3 totals 12 residues. CDR3 protein: CASRTYNSPLHF. In DNA, the CDR3 is TGTGCCTCCCGGACCTATAATTCACCCCTCCACTTT.

The rearrangement uses TRBV18 and TRBJ1-6; no definite D call. The V end was cut by 2 bases, the J end by 11 bases, with 19 bases between. CDR3 length: 16 residues. Germline V lookup: CDR1 KGHSH, CDR2 LQKENI. The CDR3 DNA sequence: TGTGCCAGCTCACCAGATCCCGGGCCGAGGACGGCACCCCTCCACTTT. Encoded protein: CASSPDPGPRTAPLHF.

This clonotype was seen more than once but under ten times. V is TRBV4-3 and J is TRBJ1-5, with a possible D match to TRBD1 (6 bases). The CDR3 is made up of 16 amino acids. V lost 0 bases to trimming and J lost 5 bases, with 14 bases between them. Germline CDR1 and CDR2: LGHNA and YSLEER. In DNA form, the CDR3 reads TGCGCCAGCAGCCAAGATGCGGGGGGCATTGATCAGCCCCAGCATTTT. Amino acid sequence: CASSQDAGGIDQPQHF.

The rearrangement links TRBV10-3 to TRBJ1-2, with 10 bases identical to TRBD1. The germline V gene has CDR1 ENHRY and CDR2 SYGVKD. The CDR3 contains 13 residues. J lost 6 bases, V lost 7 bases, and 5 bases had no gene match. The CDR3 coding sequence is TGTGCCATCACCGGGACAGGGGAAGATGGCTACACCTTC. It is translated as CAITGTGEDGYTF.

This clonotype was counted only a few times. CDR3 in amino acids: CASSQFDRVQEAFF. The CDR3 coding sequence is TGTGCCAGCAGCCAATTTGACAGGGTTCAGGAAGCTTTCTTT. This sequence joins TRBV3-1 and TRBJ1-1, with TRBD1 matching over 7 bases. Trimming at V came to 2 bases and at J to 8 bases, leaving 8 bases not matched to a gene. Per germline, CDR1 LGHDT and CDR2 YNNKEL (reference sequence). This CDR3 has 14 residues.

The rearrangement links TRBV5-1 to TRBJ2-1, with D possibly being TRBD1 or TRBD2 (6 bases each). Trimming pared 4 bases from V and 5 bases from J, leaving 16 bases between. This CDR3 region has 15 residues. CDR1 and CDR2 from the germline V gene are SGHRS and YFSETQ. CDR3 loop: CASSPGARPNNEQFF. In nucleotides, the CDR3 is TGCGCCAGCAGCCCGGGGGCCAGGCCGAACAATGAGCAGTTCTTC.

The V and J genes are TRBV6-5 and TRBJ2-3; no clear D. The CDR3 contains 17 residues. V lost 0 bases and J lost 3, with 16 bases in between. The germline V gene has CDR1 MNHEY and CDR2 SVGAGI. The CDR3 region has the DNA TGTGCCAGCAGTTACTCCCTGACCCGTTCATTGACAGATACGCAGTATTTT. Translated, it gives CASSYSLTRSLTDTQYF.

V usage is TRBV20-1 and J usage is TRBJ2-7, with 10 bases fitting TRBD2. CDR1 and CDR2 from the germline V gene are DFQATT and SNEGSKA (reference sequence). This CDR3 has 17 residues. J lost 6 bases, V lost 4 bases, and 18 bases had no gene match. CDR3 protein: CSATTPRFSGGAGEQYF. DNA for the CDR3: TGCAGTGCTACGACCCCCCGATTCAGCGGGGGGGCAGGCGAGCAGTACTTC.